A single sample is the source of the 11 T cell receptor beta chains below, sequenced in a study of technical replicates of blood from a handful of donors. Libraries were prepared by immunoSEQ multiplex PCR; TCRdb keeps only in-frame clonotypes and omits some of them. Here the sample spans roughly 52,000 clones, 90% to 95% being singletons. The sample was PBMCs. All receptors derive from a human donor in good health. Some clones in this sample may be carry-over from other donors' samples.

The chain joins TRBV7-2 to TRBJ1-2, with a weak D call TRBD1 (5 bases). V lost 5 bases and J lost 10, with 11 bases in between. The CDR3 consists of 11 residues. Germline CDR1 is SGHTA and CDR2 is FQGNSA. CDR3 DNA sequence: TGTGCCAGCAGCCGCGGGGCAGACTACACCTTC. As protein: CASSRGADYTF.

The chain combines TRBV7-6 with TRBJ2-1; 7 nucleotides agree with TRBD2. The CDR3 loop spans 12 amino acids. Germline CDR1 is SGHVS and CDR2 is FNYEAQ. With V trimmed by 7 bases and J by 8 bases, 5 bases remained unmatched. DNA of the CDR3: TGTGCCAGCACCCGGGGGGACTATGAGCAGTTCTTC. Its translation is CASTRGDYEQFF.

The chain has TRBV29-1 and TRBJ1-1; TRBD1 is a possible D gene (5 bases). The CDR3 contains 14 residues. The ends were cut back, 7 bases at V and 5 bases at J, with 20 bases in the middle. Per germline, CDR1 SQVTM and CDR2 ANQGSEA. The CDR3 loop is CSASPVLRATEAFF. CDR3 bases: TGCAGCGCGTCCCCCGTCCTCAGGGCTACTGAAGCTTTCTTT.

The chain couples TRBV30 to TRBJ1-2, with D perhaps matching TRBD1 (6 bases). CDR3 length: 14 residues. Germline CDR1 and CDR2: GTSNPN and SVGIG (reference sequence). Trimming stripped 5 bases from V and 6 bases from J, with 19 bases between. In DNA form, the CDR3 reads TGTGCCTGGGGCTTGGCAGGGGTTTTGAATGGCTACACCTTC. Protein sequence: CAWGLAGVLNGYTF.

This clone showed up just once. The chain links TRBV7-3 to TRBJ2-3; TRBD2 matches 10 bases. Germline CDR1 is SGHTA and CDR2 is FQGTGA. After removal of 3 bases from V and 5 bases from J, the junction contained 5 bases not matched to a gene. This CDR3 comprises 15 residues. Here the CDR3 DNA reads TGTGCCAGCAGCTTCGCGAGCGGGAGGGGAGATACGCAGTATTTT. As protein: CASSFASGRGDTQYF.

The gene calls are TRBV6-6 and TRBJ1-1; unclear D gene. Germline V lookup: CDR1 MNHNY, CDR2 SVGAGI (reference sequence). V was trimmed by 4 bases and J by 1 base, leaving 7 bases between them. There are 13 residues in the CDR3. CDR3 sequence reads: CASSFTENTEAFF. The CDR3, as DNA: TGTGCCAGCAGTTTCACAGAGAACACTGAAGCTTTCTTT.

The J gene is TRBJ2-5, the V gene TRBV7-8, with TRBD1 matching over 7 bases. Trimming removed 1 base from V and 1 base from J; junction bases left unmatched: 0. Germline V lookup: CDR1 SGHVS, CDR2 FQNEAQ. This CDR3 has 14 residues. Here the CDR3 reads CASSLEGAQETQYF. Here the CDR3 DNA reads TGTGCCAGCAGCTTAGAGGGGGCCCAAGAGACCCAGTACTTC.

The chain joins TRBV27 to TRBJ2-3, with D maybe TRBD2 (5 bases). The length of the CDR3 is 16 residues. Trimming removed 0 bases at V and 2 bases at J, with 12 bases between. CDR1 is MNHEY, CDR2 SMNVEV, per germline (reference sequence). CDR3 region: CASSLSSGGYTDTQYF. The CDR3 region has the DNA TGTGCCAGCAGTTTATCAAGCGGAGGATACACAGATACGCAGTATTTT.

This chain connects TRBV19 to TRBJ1-2; the match to TRBD1 covers 10 bases. V shed 3 bases, J shed 5 bases, and the junction held 6 bases outside the gene matches. Germline V lookup: CDR1 LNHDA, CDR2 SQIVND (reference sequence). The CDR3 runs to 15 residues. The CDR3 DNA reads as TGTGCCAGTAGTATCGCCGACAGGGGGCTGTATGGCTACACCTTC. Its translation is CASSIADRGLYGYTF.

The J gene is TRBJ2-1, the V gene TRBV14; TRBD2 agrees at 12 bases. This CDR3 has 15 residues. The V gene end was trimmed by 4 bases and the J gene end by 7 bases; junction bases not matched to a gene: 5. The germline CDR1 and CDR2 sequences are SGHDN and FVKESK. DNA of the CDR3: TGTGCCAGCAGCCCCTGGACTAGCGGGAAGAATGAGCAGTTCTTC. Translated: CASSPWTSGKNEQFF.

The chain recombines TRBV7-6 with TRBJ2-3; D is unresolved. The germline V gene encodes CDR1 SGHVS and CDR2 FNYEAQ. CDR3 length: 14 amino acids. Deletions cut 5 bases from V and 4 bases from J, with 13 bases between. The CDR3 loop reads CASSLILLADTQYF. CDR3 sequence (DNA): TGTGCCAGCAGCCTAATACTCTTAGCAGATACGCAGTATTTT.